This T cell receptor (beta chain) was retrieved from a study of blood T cells in healthy people across ages. In this sample, this clonotype turned up a few times. Antigen: not known. A second roughly 6 to 11 cycle PCR used barcoded and J-beta primers. Every individual sample yielded 2.5 million or more paired-end reads (each containing CDR3). In TCRdb, the 5' RACE reads were re-called with MiXCR into one record per CDR3 protein. The data show 1.5 million to 1.8 million distinct CDR3 sequences, approximately 43% seen once. General observations from the study: Since the PBMCs were unsorted, naive and antigen-experienced cells could not be conclusively compared. Donor CMV infection status was unknown, possibly confounding age-related changes in expanded clonotypes.

The CDR3 is 14 amino acids. The V segment lost 4 bases and the J segment 1 base; nucleotides outside the gene matches: 4. The germline CDR1 and CDR2 sequences are DFQATT and SNEGSKA (reference sequence). The source is a woman in her late teens or twenties in good health. The gene calls are TRBV20-1 and TRBJ2-5; 9 bases agree with TRBD1. The sample taken for sequencing was blood. Here the CDR3 DNA reads TGCAGTGCTATAGACAGGGGGACCCAAGAGACCCAGTACTTC. It encodes CSAIDRGTQETQYF.